The next 12 T cell receptor beta chains were all read from a single sample in a study of shared clonotypes between healthy human individuals. The data were produced by immunoSEQ multiplex PCR, yet TCRdb's version contains in-frame clones alone and is incomplete. The sample shows around 550,000 clones, 90% to 97% of them seen only once. Sequencing used naive CD4+ T cells sorted from blood. Subset here: CD45RA+ positively selected. All receptors derive from a woman aged 30 to 39 in good health.

J is TRBJ2-1 and V is TRBV6-5; D not certain. Germline-derived CDR1 and CDR2 are MNHEY and SVGAGI. The V and J ends lost 5 bases and 12 bases respectively, with 2 bases between them. CDR3 size: 8 residues. The CDR3: CASSPQFF. CDR3 DNA: TGTGCCAGCAGTCCGCAGTTCTTC.

The rearrangement uses TRBV2 and TRBJ2-7; 7 bases agree with TRBD1. This CDR3 has 13 residues. The ends lost 6 bases at V and 2 bases at J; junction bases unmatched: 4. Per the germline V gene, CDR1 is SNHLY and CDR2 is FYNNEI. CDR3 amino acids: CASSLGQPYEQYF. The CDR3 DNA is TGTGCCAGCAGCCTGGGACAGCCCTACGAGCAGTACTTC.

The chain carries TRBV6-1 and TRBJ1-5; the D is unclear. CDR1 and CDR2 from the germline V gene are MNHNS and SASEGT. Trimming cost V 2 bases and J 7 bases, with 9 bases left between them. This CDR3 comprises 13 residues. The DNA for the CDR3 is TGTGCCAGCAGTGAATGGTCCAACCAGCCCCAGCATTTT. This gives the protein CASSEWSNQPQHF.

The CDR3 sequence: CASSINDLISIQYF. Written as DNA, the CDR3 is TGTGCCAGTAGTATAAACGATTTGATTTCCATTCAGTACTTC. The V gene is TRBV19, the J gene TRBJ2-4; D remains unclear. The CDR3 spans 14 residues. The V and J ends lost 2 bases and 9 bases respectively, with 14 bases between them. Germline CDR1 reads LNHDA; CDR2 reads SQIVND (reference sequence).

The chain uses TRBV19 and TRBJ1-2, with unresolved D. The CDR3 is 14 residues long. Trimming stripped 6 bases from V and 4 bases from J, with 15 bases between. Germline CDR1 reads LNHDA; CDR2 reads SQIVND (reference sequence). The chain's CDR3 is CASSDRSALYGYTF. DNA for the CDR3: TGTGCCAGTAGCGATCGGTCAGCCCTCTATGGCTACACCTTC.

This clone was counted a single time. J is TRBJ2-2 and V is TRBV7-3, with 10 nucleotides matching TRBD1. CDR3 length: 15 residues. V trimming: 6 bases; J trimming: 7 bases; junction bases outside the gene matches: 8. Looked up from germline, CDR1 is SGHTA and CDR2 is FQGTGA. The CDR3 is CASRAGTGEVGELFF. The CDR3 DNA sequence: TGTGCCAGCAGAGCCGGGACAGGGGAGGTCGGGGAGCTGTTTTTT.

The chain recombines TRBV28 with TRBJ2-5; D call uncertain. The end of the DNA aligns better with TRBJ2-7, so the J call may be wrong. Germline CDR1 is MDHEN and CDR2 is SYDVKM. The CDR3 loop spans 12 amino acids. CDR3 residues: CASGVAGYEQYF. CDR3 sequence (DNA): TGTGCCAGCGGAGTAGCTGGCTACGAGCAGTACTTC.

The chain is built from TRBV10-1 and TRBJ2-3; perhaps TRBD1 as D (6 bases). CDR3 length equals 17 residues. Per germline, CDR1 WNHNN and CDR2 SYGVQD (reference sequence). Trimming took off 0 bases at V and 3 bases at J, with 16 bases between the two ends. CDR3 bases: TGCGCCAGCAGTGAGTCGACTACAGGGCTTATGACAGATACGCAGTATTTT. The encoded protein is CASSESTTGLMTDTQYF.

DNA for the CDR3: TGTGCCAGCAGCCCGAGGGCTTGGGGTGATCGCCGGGAGCTGTTTTTT. Amino acids: CASSPRAWGDRRELFF. The rearrangement joins TRBV5-5 to TRBJ2-2; the D gene is possibly TRBD2 (5 bases). With 4 bases removed from V and 9 bases from J, the gap between germline ends came to 22 bases. This CDR3 is built from 16 residues. In germline, CDR1 is SGHKS, CDR2 YYEKEE (reference sequence).

The chain recombines TRBV5-1 with TRBJ1-2; a weak D match, TRBD1 (5 bases). Germline CDR1 is SGHRS and CDR2 is YFSETQ. Trimming left V 3 bases short and J 2 bases short, with 14 bases between. The CDR3 sequence is 15 residues long. CDR3 bases: TGCGCCAGCAGCTCCGGGACCCGGCGGAACTATGGCTACACCTTC. It is translated as CASSSGTRRNYGYTF.

V and J are TRBV5-1 and TRBJ2-5, with D tentatively TRBD1 (6 bases). The J call is doubtful: the DNA matches TRBJ2-7 better. The CDR3 has 17 residues. The germline gives CDR1 SGHRS, CDR2 YFSETQ. CDR3 sequence reads: CASSLRISRGIFYEQYF. CDR3 nucleotides: TGCGCCAGCAGCTTGCGAATATCCAGGGGAATATTCTACGAGCAGTACTTC.

V and J are TRBV4-2 and TRBJ2-1; 9 bases match TRBD2. This CDR3 region has 16 residues. The V and J ends lost 0 bases and 3 bases, in that order; junction bases with no gene match: 3. Germline V CDR1 and CDR2: LGHNA, YNFKEQ. CDR3 loop: CASSQEASGNYNEQFF. As DNA, the CDR3 is TGTGCCAGCAGCCAAGAGGCTAGCGGGAACTACAATGAGCAGTTCTTC.